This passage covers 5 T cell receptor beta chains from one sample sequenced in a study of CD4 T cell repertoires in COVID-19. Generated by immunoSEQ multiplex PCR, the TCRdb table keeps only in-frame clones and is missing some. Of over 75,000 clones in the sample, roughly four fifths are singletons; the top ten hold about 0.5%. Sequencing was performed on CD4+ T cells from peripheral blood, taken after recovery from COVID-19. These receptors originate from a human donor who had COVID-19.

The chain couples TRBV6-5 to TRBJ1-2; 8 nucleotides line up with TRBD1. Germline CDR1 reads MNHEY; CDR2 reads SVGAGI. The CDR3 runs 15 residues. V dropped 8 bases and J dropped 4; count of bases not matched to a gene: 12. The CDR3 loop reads CASGGQGARGYGYTF. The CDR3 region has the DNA TGTGCCAGCGGGGGGCAGGGGGCGCGGGGCTATGGCTACACCTTC.

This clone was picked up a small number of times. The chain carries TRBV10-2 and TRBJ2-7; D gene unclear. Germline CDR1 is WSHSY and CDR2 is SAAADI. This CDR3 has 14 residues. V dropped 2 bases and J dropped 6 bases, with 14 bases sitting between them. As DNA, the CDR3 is TGCGCCAGCAGTGAGGCAGTGCCCCTCCTCGAGCAGTACTTC. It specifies CASSEAVPLLEQYF.

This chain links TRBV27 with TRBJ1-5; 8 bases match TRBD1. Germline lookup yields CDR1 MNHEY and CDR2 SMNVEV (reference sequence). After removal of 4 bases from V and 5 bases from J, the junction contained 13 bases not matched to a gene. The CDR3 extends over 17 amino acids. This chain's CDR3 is CASSSSWTGLRDQPQHF. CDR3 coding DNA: TGTGCCAGCAGTTCATCCTGGACAGGGCTTAGGGATCAGCCCCAGCATTTT.

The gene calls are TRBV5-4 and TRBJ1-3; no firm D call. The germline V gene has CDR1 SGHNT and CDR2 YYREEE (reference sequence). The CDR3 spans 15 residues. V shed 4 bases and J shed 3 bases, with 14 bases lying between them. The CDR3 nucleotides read TGTGCCAGCAGCCCGGCGGGAGGGAATGGAAACACCATATATTTT. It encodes CASSPAGGNGNTIYF.

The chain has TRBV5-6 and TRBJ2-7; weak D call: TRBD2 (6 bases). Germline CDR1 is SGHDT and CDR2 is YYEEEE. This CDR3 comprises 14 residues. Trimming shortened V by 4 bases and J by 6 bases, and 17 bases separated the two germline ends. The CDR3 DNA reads TGTGCCAGCAGCCCGCGAGGTGGAGGGCCCGAGCAGTACTTC. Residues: CASSPRGGGPEQYF.